This entry lists 23 T cell receptor beta chains sequenced from one sample in a study of T-cell memory formation after mild COVID-19. TCRdb ran MiXCR on the 5' RACE reads and lists one entry per CDR3 protein. The sample has roughly 250,000 distinct CDR3 sequences; approximately 16% are singletons. The sequenced sample consisted of PBMCs or a T cell subset sorted from them (not recorded which). The receptors shown here come from a man aged 18 to 35 who had mild COVID-19 (a few samples of this study predate the infection). Cell type and time point are not known.

The chain joins TRBV6-6 to TRBJ2-1, with 7 bases aligning to TRBD1. The CDR3 contains 14 residues. Germline V gene data show CDR1 as MNHNY and CDR2 as SVGAGI (reference sequence). The trim removed 5 bases at V and 11 bases at J, leaving 12 bases unmatched. The CDR3 spells CASSPRQGSPQQFF. In nucleotides, the CDR3 is TGTGCCAGCAGTCCCCGACAGGGCAGCCCGCAGCAGTTCTTC.

This clonotype was counted a few times. The chain links TRBV5-5 to TRBJ1-6; possibly TRBD1 for D (5 bases). Germline-derived CDR1 and CDR2 are SGHKS and YYEKEE (reference sequence). The CDR3 covers 14 residues. Trimming stripped 1 base from V and 4 bases from J, with 6 bases between. CDR3 protein: CASSLQGYNSPLHF. CDR3 in DNA: TGTGCCAGCAGCTTGCAGGGTTATAATTCACCCCTCCACTTT.

J is TRBJ1-2 and V is TRBV5-1; TRBD1 matches at 8 bases. The CDR3 is made up of 15 amino acids. CDR1 is SGHRS, CDR2 YFSETQ, per germline. The trim removed 4 bases at V and 4 bases at J, leaving 9 bases unmatched. CDR3 in amino acids: CASSGGTGPIYGYTF. The DNA for the CDR3 is TGCGCCAGCAGCGGCGGGACAGGCCCCATCTATGGCTACACCTTC.

This clonotype was recorded a few times. The genes are TRBV6-5 and TRBJ2-2, with TRBD1 matching 7 bases. Germline V gene sequence: CDR1 MNHEY, CDR2 SVGAGI. The CDR3 has 13 amino acids. The ends lost 9 bases at V and 8 bases at J; junction bases unmatched: 9. The CDR3 bases are TGTGCCAGTAACAGGGGCGTAAAGGGGGAGCTGTTTTTT. As protein: CASNRGVKGELFF.

This clonotype was counted a few times. The chain employs TRBV29-1 and TRBJ2-2; no clear D gene. CDR3 length equals 12 residues. Germline V gene sequence: CDR1 SQVTM, CDR2 ANQGSEA. V dropped 4 bases and J dropped 2 bases, with 5 bases sitting between them. CDR3 coding DNA: TGCAGCGTTGCCCGTAACACCGGGGAGCTGTTTTTT. This gives the protein CSVARNTGELFF.

This clonotype has more than one count but fewer than ten. The DNA for the CDR3 is TGTGCCACCAGTGATAGGACGGAATTCACAGATACGCAGTATTTT. It encodes CATSDRTEFTDTQYF. This chain uses TRBV24-1 with TRBJ2-3; D remains unclear. This CDR3 has 15 residues. Trimming stripped 3 bases from V and 2 bases from J, with 11 bases between. Germline V CDR1 and CDR2: KGHDR, SFDVKD.

This clonotype was found many times. The rearrangement links TRBV7-8 to TRBJ2-5; D possibly matches TRBD1 or TRBD2 (5 bases each). The CDR3 covers 15 residues. Trimming removed 4 bases from V and 4 bases from J, with 16 bases in between. Germline V gene sequence: CDR1 SGHVS, CDR2 FQNEAQ. The CDR3 nucleotides read TGTGCCAGCAGCTCCGACGGGTGGGGACGAGAGACCCAGTACTTC. This codes for CASSSDGWGRETQYF.

The chain couples TRBV12-3 or TRBV12-4 to TRBJ2-5; maybe TRBD1 (6 bases). Deletions cut 4 bases from V and 10 bases from J, with 16 bases between. The CDR3 is 13 amino acids. CDR3 nucleotides: TGTGCCAGCAGTTCAACCCTCAGGGGTGTCCAGTACTTC. This encodes CASSSTLRGVQYF.

This clonotype came up a few times. This chain joins TRBV12-3 or TRBV12-4 and TRBJ1-1; D ambiguous. The CDR3 has 12 residues. The V gene lost 6 bases and the J gene lost 3 bases, with 8 bases spanning the gap. CDR3 sequence reads: CASRPGHTEAFF. CDR3 nucleotides: TGTGCCAGCAGACCCGGGCACACTGAAGCTTTCTTT.

A few counts support this clonotype. The chain is built from TRBV5-1 and TRBJ1-1; a possible D gene is TRBD1 (6 bases). V lost 4 bases and J 1 base, leaving 14 bases between the germline ends. The CDR3 is 15 amino acids. CDR1 and CDR2 from the germline V gene are SGHRS and YFSETQ. In nucleotides, the CDR3 is TGCGCCAGCAGCCTAGGACAGTGGGGGAACACTGAAGCTTTCTTT. It specifies CASSLGQWGNTEAFF.

The CDR3 DNA reads TGCAGTGCTAGTGGATCTGACAGAAACTCCTACGAGCAGTACGTC. Protein product: CSASGSDRNSYEQYV. This sequence joins TRBV20-1 and TRBJ2-7; weak D call: TRBD1 (5 bases). Looked up from germline, CDR1 is DFQATT and CDR2 is SNEGSKA (reference sequence). V was shortened by 3 bases and J by 0 bases, with 15 bases between the two germline ends. The CDR3 is made up of 15 amino acids.

This clonotype was detected many times. The V gene is TRBV5-4, the J gene TRBJ1-1; tentative D call: TRBD1 (6 bases). The CDR3 runs 14 residues. V lost 2 bases and J lost 5, with 13 bases in between. Germline values: CDR1 SGHNT, CDR2 YYREEE (reference sequence). The CDR3 loop reads CASSFGGAETEAFF. CDR3 in DNA: TGTGCCAGCAGCTTCGGGGGGGCAGAAACTGAAGCTTTCTTT. The full variable domain, in which reference TRBV5-4 and TRBJ1-1 provide the parts outside the CDR3, is ETGVTQSPTHLIKTRGQQVTLRCSSQSGHNTVSWYQQALGQGPQFIFQYYREEENGRGNFPPRFSGLQFPNYSSELNVNALELDDSALYLCASSFGGAETEAFFGQGTRLTVV.

V usage is TRBV20-1 and J usage is TRBJ2-3; possibly TRBD2 for D (6 bases). The CDR3 is made up of 15 amino acids. The V end lost 6 bases, the J end lost 1 base, and 17 bases lay between the germline ends. The V gene's germline CDR1 is DFQATT and CDR2 SNEGSKA (reference sequence). The CDR3 protein is CSAEGDSGRTDTQYF. The CDR3 DNA is TGCAGTGCAGAGGGAGATAGCGGACGCACAGATACGCAGTATTTT.

The rearrangement links TRBV20-1 to TRBJ2-3; D is ambiguous. V was pared by 0 bases and J by 0 bases, with 7 bases between. The CDR3 is 14 residues long. Germline V gives CDR1 DFQATT, CDR2 SNEGSKA (reference sequence). The CDR3 spells CSARDGRSTDTQYF. The CDR3 DNA reads TGCAGTGCTAGAGACGGAAGGAGCACAGATACGCAGTATTTT.

The gene calls are TRBV20-1 and TRBJ1-2; no clear D. The germline V and J ends were trimmed by 5 bases and 4 bases, with 14 bases remaining between them. Germline CDR1 is DFQATT and CDR2 is SNEGSKA (reference sequence). The CDR3 is made up of 13 amino acids. The CDR3 DNA reads as TGCAGTGCTTTACATGTGATAAGCTATGGCTACACCTTC. It encodes CSALHVISYGYTF.

The rearrangement joins TRBV29-1 to TRBJ2-7; D not resolved. CDR3 length: 13 residues. Trimming removed 7 bases at V and 2 bases at J, with 15 bases between. Germline assignment: CDR1 SQVTM and CDR2 ANQGSEA. In nucleotides, the CDR3 is TGCAGCGCGCGAAACCAAGGAACCTACGAGCAGTACTTC. It specifies CSARNQGTYEQYF.

This clonotype was observed a handful of times. V gene TRBV5-1 combines with J gene TRBJ2-3; 9 nucleotides line up with TRBD1. The J segment lost 4 bases and the V segment lost 4 bases, leaving 10 bases of the junction unmatched. This CDR3 comprises 16 residues. Germline V gene lookup returns CDR1 SGHRS and CDR2 YFSETQ. The CDR3, as DNA: TGCGCCAGCAGCCGATCCGGGACAGGGCGCCCAGATACGCAGTATTTT. The encoded protein is CASSRSGTGRPDTQYF.

This clonotype was seen a handful of times. This rearrangement joins TRBV7-2 to TRBJ1-4, with a weak D call TRBD1 (6 bases). The CDR3 contains 14 residues. Deletions cut 6 bases from V and 2 bases from J, with 10 bases between. Germline V CDR1 and CDR2: SGHTA, FQGNSA. The CDR3: CASSSDRTNEKLFF. DNA for the CDR3: TGTGCCAGCAGTTCCGACAGGACTAATGAAAAACTGTTTTTT.

This clonotype was picked up a small number of times. The rearrangement uses TRBV7-6 and TRBJ1-2, with 10 bases identical to TRBD1. This CDR3 has 14 amino acids. Germline V gene data show CDR1 as SGHVS and CDR2 as FNYEAQ. The trim removed 1 base at V and 9 bases at J, leaving 5 bases unmatched. For the CDR3, the DNA is TGTGCCAGCAGCTTAGACGGACAGGGGGGACGCTACACCTTC. Its protein is CASSLDGQGGRYTF.

The chain recombines TRBV2 with TRBJ1-6; D call uncertain. The CDR3 extends over 14 amino acids. The ends were cut back, 7 bases at V and 8 bases at J, with 15 bases in the middle. Germline lookup yields CDR1 SNHLY and CDR2 FYNNEI. Here the CDR3 reads CASTADYIDSPLHF. CDR3 in DNA: TGTGCCAGCACTGCCGACTATATTGATTCACCCCTCCACTTT.

This clonotype has only a few counts. The chain has TRBV12-3 or TRBV12-4 and TRBJ1-2; D perhaps matches TRBD1 (5 bases). Trimming pared 3 bases from V and 8 bases from J, leaving 10 bases between. CDR3 length: 12 amino acids. CDR3 bases: TGTGCCAGCAGTTTCTCCAGGGCCGGCTACACCTTC. Translation: CASSFSRAGYTF.

This clonotype was seen a few times. This chain uses TRBV7-2 with TRBJ1-4; TRBD1 matches at 7 bases. CDR1 SGHTA and CDR2 FQGNSA come from the germline V gene. The CDR3 contains 14 residues. V trimming: 5 bases; J trimming: 8 bases; junction bases outside the gene matches: 8. CDR3 nucleotide sequence: TGTGCCAGCAGCCAAGACAGGGTGGCCGAAAAACTGTTTTTT. Encoded protein: CASSQDRVAEKLFF.

This chain connects TRBV6-5 to TRBJ1-4; D call uncertain. The CDR3 is 15 residues long. Germline loops: CDR1 MNHEY, CDR2 SVGAGI. Trimming removed 6 bases from V and 0 bases from J, with 11 bases in between. CDR3 region: CASSWTGTTNEKLFF. The CDR3 DNA reads as TGTGCCAGCAGCTGGACGGGAACAACTAATGAAAAACTGTTTTTT.